This T cell receptor beta chain came from a study of blood T cell repertoires in COVID-19. Overall study context: PBMCs, B-cell-depleted T cells, or T cells provided the cDNA or gDNA that made up the material.

With 4 bases removed from V and 5 bases from J, the gap between germline ends came to 14 bases. Looked up from germline, CDR1 is SQVTM and CDR2 is ANQGSEA. CDR3 length: 13 residues. Methods used by the authors: Amplified reference gene primers provided the basis for estimating nucleated cell counts. Sequencing was performed with immunoSEQ multiplex PCR; in TCRdb, only in-frame clones are kept and a portion is missing. The V and J calls and the clone size are those of that table, but D and trimming were determined from the DNA. This sample has some 97,000 clones, with approximately 91% found just once.

The chain employs TRBV29-1 and TRBJ1-2, with D maybe TRBD1 (6 bases). The TCR sequence derives from a woman in her sixties or seventies with acute or convalescent COVID-19. The sequencing sample was made of peripheral blood. CDR3 sequence: CSVVPTGPYGYTF. DNA for the CDR3: TGCAGCGTTGTTCCGACAGGACCGTATGGCTACACCTTC. The full variable domain, with the rest looked up from reference TRBV29-1 and TRBJ1-2, is SAVISQKPSRDICQRGTSLTIQCQVDSQVTMMFWYRQQPGQSLTLIATANQGSEATYESGFVIDKFPISRPNLTFSTLTVSNMSPEDSSIYLCSVVPTGPYGYTFGSGTRLTVV.